This TCR beta chain was identified during a study of beta chain features in type 1 diabetes (dated by TCRdb to the late 2010s). As for the study more broadly: No differences in mean age, gender distribution, total cell number or subset yield were found between patients and healthy donors. A total of just under 110,000,000 sorted cells were examined across all samples, and RNA yield correlated strongly with the number of cells per subset. The study compared TCRB repertoires of sorted circulating CD4+ T cell subsets between recently diagnosed type 1 diabetes patients and matched healthy donors. Regulatory and stem cell-like memory subsets were obtained from only 8 patients and roughly 8 healthy donors, while naive and central memory subsets were obtained from all 30 or so donors.

The entire amount of isolated RNA was reverse transcribed using the High Capacity cDNA Reverse Transcription Kit, so the sequenced TCRB transcripts were expressed ones. Naive, central memory and regulatory T cell samples underwent deep immunoSEQ sequencing, averaging roughly 3.3 million total reads per sample. After sorted cells were lysed in RLT buffer, RNA was extracted with DNase-treated RNeasy Micro or Mini kits, with the choice depending on cell number. Each cell subset was processed on its own to prevent cross-contamination, while patient and healthy donor samples were processed together. Using the immunoSEQ multiplex PCR, TCRB sequences were amplified from cDNA into 87-bp fragments spanning the CDR3 region. Amplicons were sequenced on the Illumina HiSeq platform. On the authors' methods: Synthetic template baselines were used to correct PCR bias computationally, reads within Hamming distance 2 were collapsed, and singletons that could not be merged were discarded. By aligning reads against IMGT, V, D and J genes, CDR3 length, and insertions or deletions at six rearrangement sites were assigned. Within each subset, clonotype counts were normalized to sorted cell number, after which true diversity and Gini coefficients were computed with the tcR R package. The overlap coefficient, calculated on TCRB nucleotide sequences, was used to measure repertoire sharing. As a proxy for the pre-selection repertoire, out-of-frame TCRB sequences from naive cells were analyzed. This is the immuneACCESS table as TCRdb keeps it, with only in-frame sequences that have V and J called. A part of the clones is gone; compared with another copy, unresolved V genes explain less than half, and the rest is unexplained. From that table come the V and J calls and clone size; the DNA was used to work out D and trimming. The sample contains a few hundred thousand clones, roughly 13% of them found a single time. The top ten clonotypes cover 0.015% of the sample.

Each donor gave one peripheral blood draw, averaging approximately 120 mL, which was collected into heparinised tubes. Using a panel that included CD45RO, CCR7, CD25, CD127, CD95 and CD27, naive, central memory, regulatory and stem cell-like memory CD4+ T cells were sorted on a BD FACSAria II. Every sorted population had a purity above 95%. PBMCs were isolated right away by Lymphoprep density gradient centrifugation and were stained directly, without culture. So that batch effects would be minimized, each experiment stained and sorted samples in pairs, pairing one healthy donor with one patient. V is trimmed back by 2 bases and J by 3 bases, and the junction contains 16 bases that no gene match accounts for. The CDR3 covers 19 residues, taking in both the cysteine and the phenylalanine. Only the CDR3 DNA is retained, 57 bases long and in frame from the first base. Per the germline V gene, SGHAT is the CDR1 and FQNNGV is the CDR2.

Points the paper makes about the study in general: PCR may preferentially amplify shorter templates, but because patient and control samples were amplified and corrected together, any resulting skew would affect both groups equally. Naive, central memory and regulatory TCRB repertoires appeared to be more alike among patients than among healthy donors. A moderate but significant shortening of TCRB CDR3 length was observed in type 1 diabetes patients in all four CD4+ subsets. Because cDNA was sequenced instead of genomic DNA, activated cells with high expression could be over-represented, although the groups did not differ in activation or CD3 levels. HLA sub-analyses involved small numbers of individuals, so any influence of HLA type on TCRB rearrangement remained unresolved. At VDJ recombination sites, patients with type 1 diabetes made fewer insertions and deleted more nucleotides, a pattern implying thymic rearrangement abnormalities.

About this clone itself: It has no known antigen specificity. No much larger clonotype is one base removed from it; base qualities were not supplied.

The chain joins TRBV11-2 to TRBJ2-3, and 8 bases in between align with TRBD2. This clonotype originated in a woman aged 18-29 years with type 1 diabetes. Specimen: naive CD4+ T cells from blood. The meaning of the sample's cell subset or site label: true naive CD4+ T cells. CDR3 protein: CASSLFWGRASGWTDTQYF. The DNA sequence is given as TGTGCCAGCAGCTTATTCTGGGGCCGGGCTAGCGGGTGGACAGATACGCAGTATTTT.